This T cell receptor (beta chain) came from a study of T-cell reconstitution after alpha-beta-depleted transplantation in children. Germline V gene lookup returns CDR1 SGHDT and CDR2 YYEEEE. V lost 2 bases, J lost 9 bases, and 8 bases stayed unmatched. The CDR3 has 15 residues. The library targeted TCRbeta and was prepared with unique molecular identifiers. In TCRdb, the PCR reads were re-called with MiXCR into one record per CDR3 protein. This table has hundreds of thousands of distinct CDR3 sequences, under 20% appearing once. V and J are TRBV5-6 and TRBJ1-6; 7 nucleotides match TRBD1. This receptor was identified in a male patient between 2 and 15 years old who had a stem cell transplant for acute lymphoblastic leukemia, so the T cells may come from the graft donor. The source material was PBMCs, mostly from graft donor cells, sampled 360 days after TCRalphabeta/CD19-depleted stem cell transplant. This chain's CDR3 is CASSFRTGGASPLHF. CDR3 DNA: TGTGCCAGCAGCTTCCGGACAGGTGGGGCTTCACCCCTCCACTTT.